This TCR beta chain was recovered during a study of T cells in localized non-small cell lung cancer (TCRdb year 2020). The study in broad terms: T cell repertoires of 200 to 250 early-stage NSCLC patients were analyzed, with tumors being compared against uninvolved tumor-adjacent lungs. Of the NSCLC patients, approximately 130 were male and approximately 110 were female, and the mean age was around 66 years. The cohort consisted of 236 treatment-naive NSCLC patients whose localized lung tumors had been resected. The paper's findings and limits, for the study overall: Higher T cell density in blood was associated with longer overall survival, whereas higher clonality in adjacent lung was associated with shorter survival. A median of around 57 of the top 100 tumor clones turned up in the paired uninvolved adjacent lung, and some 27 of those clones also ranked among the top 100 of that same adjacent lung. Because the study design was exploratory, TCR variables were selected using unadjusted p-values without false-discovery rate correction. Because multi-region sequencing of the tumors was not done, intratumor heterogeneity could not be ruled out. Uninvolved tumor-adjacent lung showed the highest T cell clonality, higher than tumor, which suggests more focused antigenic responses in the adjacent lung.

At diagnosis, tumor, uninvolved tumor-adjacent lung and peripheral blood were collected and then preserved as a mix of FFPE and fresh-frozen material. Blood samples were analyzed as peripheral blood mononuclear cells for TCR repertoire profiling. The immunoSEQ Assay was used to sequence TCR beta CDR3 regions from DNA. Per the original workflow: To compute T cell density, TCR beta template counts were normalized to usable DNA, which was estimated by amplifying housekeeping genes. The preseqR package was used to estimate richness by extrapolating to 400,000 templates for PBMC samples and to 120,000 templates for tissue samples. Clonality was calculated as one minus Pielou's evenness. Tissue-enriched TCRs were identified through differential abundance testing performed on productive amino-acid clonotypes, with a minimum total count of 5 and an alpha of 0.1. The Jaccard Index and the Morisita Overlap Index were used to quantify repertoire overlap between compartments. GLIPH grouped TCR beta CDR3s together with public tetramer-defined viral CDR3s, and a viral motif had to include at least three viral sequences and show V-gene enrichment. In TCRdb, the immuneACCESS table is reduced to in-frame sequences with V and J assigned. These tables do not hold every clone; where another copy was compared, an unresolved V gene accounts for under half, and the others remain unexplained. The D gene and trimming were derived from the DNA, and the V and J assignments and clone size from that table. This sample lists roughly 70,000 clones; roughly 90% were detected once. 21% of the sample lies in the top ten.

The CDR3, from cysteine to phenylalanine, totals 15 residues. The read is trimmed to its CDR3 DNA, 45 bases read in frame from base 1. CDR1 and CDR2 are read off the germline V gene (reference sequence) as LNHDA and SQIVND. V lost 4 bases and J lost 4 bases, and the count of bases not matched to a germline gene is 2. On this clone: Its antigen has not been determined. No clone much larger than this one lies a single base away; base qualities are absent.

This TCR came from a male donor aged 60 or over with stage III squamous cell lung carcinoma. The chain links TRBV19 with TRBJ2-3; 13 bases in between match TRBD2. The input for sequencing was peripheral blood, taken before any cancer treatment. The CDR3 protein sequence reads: CASSRTSGGADTQYF. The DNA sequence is TGTGCCAGTAGTAGGACTAGCGGGGGCGCAGATACGCAGTATTTT.